A selection of T cell receptor beta chains follows, all from one sample in a study of T-cell reconstitution after alpha-beta-depleted transplantation in children. Each CDR3 protein is one row after TCRdb ran MiXCR on the PCR reads. The table records about 610,000 distinct CDR3 sequences, about 10% of them present only once. The material sequenced was PBMCs from the stem cell graft donor, taken from the stem cell graft. These receptors were collected from a human donor who donated a stem cell graft to a child with acute myeloid leukemia. Each CDR3 is given with its conserved first and last residue. Fields, in order: J gene, clone size, V gene, D gene, CDR3 protein, CDR3 DNA. A D gene is named only where the DNA matches it firmly. Only part of the rows carry a size: once, few, many, or a class if the clone is expanded.

TRBJ1-1 | few | TRBV29-1 | TRBD1 | CSVWTGRTEAFF | TGCAGCGTGTGGACAGGGAGGACTGAAGCTTTCTTT
TRBJ2-1 | few | TRBV7-6 | TRBD2 | CASSLEAGGTDNEQFF | TGTGCCAGCAGCTTAGAGGCGGGAGGGACGGACAATGAGCAGTTCTTC
TRBJ2-5 | NA | TRBV15 | TRBD2 | CATSRDPSGRETQYF | TGTGCCACCAGCAGAGATCCTAGCGGGAGAGAGACCCAGTACTTC
TRBJ2-1 | NA | TRBV4-3 | TRBD2 | CASSQRASGSKSYNEQFF | TGCGCCAGCAGCCAAAGGGCTAGCGGGAGTAAGTCCTACAATGAGCAGTTCTTC
TRBJ2-1 | NA | TRBV12-3/TRBV12-4 | NA | CASSPRGATSSYNEQFF | TGTGCCAGCAGCCCCCGGGGTGCCACGAGCTCCTACAATGAGCAGTTCTTC
TRBJ2-3 | many | TRBV5-7 | NA | CASSLGGAPANRRIGTQYF | TGTGCCAGCAGCTTGGGGGGGGCCCCAGCCAACCGCCGGATTGGTACGCAGTATTTT
TRBJ1-2 | few | TRBV5-1 | NA | CASRLDDQSNYGYTF | TGCGCCAGCAGGCTAGACGATCAGTCTAACTATGGCTACACCTTC
TRBJ2-7 | many | TRBV6-1 | NA | CASASGTVLYEQYF | TGTGCCAGCGCCTCCGGGACTGTCCTCTACGAGCAGTACTTC
TRBJ2-7 | many | TRBV29-1 | NA | CSVRTGSDYEQYF | TGCAGCGTACGGACCGGGTCCGACTACGAGCAGTACTTC
TRBJ2-5 | few | TRBV11-2 | NA | CASSLDVGLTEETQYF | TGTGCCAGCAGCTTAGATGTAGGACTAACCGAAGAGACCCAGTACTTC
TRBJ2-7 | few | TRBV3-1 | NA | CASSQTPGLNSYEQYF | TGTGCCAGCAGCCAAACTCCGGGACTCAACTCCTACGAGCAGTACTTC
TRBJ1-1 | NA | TRBV4-3 | TRBD1 | CASSQGDRYDTEAFF | TGCGCCAGCAGCCAGGGGGACAGGTATGACACTGAAGCTTTCTTT
TRBJ1-1 | NA | TRBV7-2 | NA | CASSSGTLVAFF | TGTGCCAGCAGTTCCGGGACGCTTGTTGCTTTCTTT
TRBJ2-1 | NA | TRBV29-1 | NA | CSVRGNEQFF | TGCAGCGTAAGGGGGAATGAGCAGTTCTTC
TRBJ2-3 | NA | TRBV7-9 | NA | CASYDSWADTQYF | TGTGCCAGCTATGACAGTTGGGCAGATACGCAGTATTTT
TRBJ2-1 | NA | TRBV30 | NA | CAWRRWSSYNEQFF | TGTGCCTGGAGACGGTGGAGCTCCTACAATGAGCAGTTCTTC
TRBJ2-3 | many | TRBV29-1 | NA | CSVNTDTQYF | TGCAGCGTAAACACAGATACGCAGTATTTT
TRBJ2-7 | few | TRBV7-3 | TRBD2 | CASSRPGAGLAYYEQYF | TGTGCCAGCAGTCGTCCCGGGGCGGGACTAGCTTATTACGAGCAGTACTTC
TRBJ2-2 | NA | TRBV7-6 | TRBD1 | CASSRTGEQYTGELFF | TGTGCCAGCAGCCGGACAGGGGAGCAGTACACCGGGGAGCTGTTTTTT
TRBJ1-3 | many | TRBV5-1 | TRBD1 | CASSLEGQSGNTIYF | TGCGCCAGCAGCTTGGAGGGACAGTCTGGAAACACCATATATTTT
TRBJ1-1 | many | TRBV12-3/TRBV12-4 | NA | CASLGFSGTEAFF | TGTGCCAGCTTAGGGTTCTCTGGCACTGAAGCTTTCTTT
TRBJ1-3 | many | TRBV29-1 | NA | CSVERAGGNTIYF | TGCAGCGTTGAAAGGGCCGGTGGAAACACCATATATTTT
TRBJ1-1 | few | TRBV29-1 | NA | CSTRLNTEAFF | TGCAGCACTCGGTTGAACACTGAAGCTTTCTTT
TRBJ1-6 | many | TRBV12-3/TRBV12-4 | NA | CASSLGGVGSPLHF | TGTGCCAGCAGTTTAGGAGGTGTTGGTTCACCCCTCCACTTT
TRBJ2-1 | many | TRBV29-1 | TRBD2 | CSLTGTIPNNEQFF | TGCAGCCTTACTGGGACTATACCTAACAATGAGCAGTTCTTC
TRBJ1-4 | NA | TRBV19 | NA | CASSMGPDNNEKLFF | TGTGCCAGTAGTATGGGACCGGATAATAATGAAAAACTGTTTTTT
TRBJ1-1 | NA | TRBV20-1 | NA | CSARDLAFNTEAFF | TGCAGTGCTAGAGATTTGGCATTTAACACTGAAGCTTTCTTT
TRBJ2-3 | few | TRBV6-4 | TRBD2 | CASSARGLAGFSDTQYF | TGTGCCAGCAGTGCCCGCGGACTAGCGGGATTTTCGGATACGCAGTATTTT
TRBJ1-1 | NA | TRBV20-1 | NA | CSASPGGWAFF | TGCAGTGCTAGTCCCGGGGGTTGGGCTTTCTTT
TRBJ1-2 | NA | TRBV7-2 | NA | CASSLLRYGYTF | TGTGCCAGCAGCTTACTCCGCTATGGCTACACCTTC
TRBJ2-1 | many | TRBV11-1 | TRBD2 | CASSTKDSGLADYNEQFF | TGTGCCAGCAGCACGAAAGACTCCGGACTAGCGGATTACAATGAGCAGTTCTTC
TRBJ2-1 | NA | TRBV2 | TRBD2 | CASTSGTSGRGNEQFF | TGTGCCAGCACCTCCGGGACTAGCGGGAGAGGAAATGAGCAGTTCTTC
TRBJ2-7 | many | TRBV6-5 | TRBD1 | CASSWGQASYEQYF | TGTGCCAGCAGTTGGGGACAGGCCTCCTACGAGCAGTACTTC
TRBJ1-1 | many | TRBV20-1 | NA | CSARKPGVRGDTEAFF | TGCAGTGCTAGAAAACCGGGCGTAAGAGGGGACACTGAAGCTTTCTTT
TRBJ1-1 | few | TRBV27 | TRBD1 | CASRPWGTAEAFF | TGTGCCAGCAGGCCTTGGGGGACAGCCGAAGCTTTCTTT
TRBJ2-1 | many | TRBV19 | TRBD2 | CASSILAGGFHNEQFF | TGTGCCAGTAGTATCCTAGCGGGAGGTTTCCACAATGAGCAGTTCTTC
TRBJ2-1 | NA | TRBV20-1 | TRBD1 | CSARTGQGTYNEQFF | TGCAGTGCTAGAACCGGACAGGGAACCTACAATGAGCAGTTCTTC
TRBJ1-5 | few | TRBV9 | NA | CASSAGPLNQPQHF | TGTGCCAGCAGCGCCGGACCGCTCAATCAGCCCCAGCATTTT
TRBJ2-7 | many | TRBV28 | NA | CASIPPRAHEQYF | TGTGCCAGCATTCCACCCCGGGCCCACGAGCAGTACTTC